Sequencing of this TCR beta chain was carried out in a study of blood T cell repertoires in COVID-19. Across the study: In each case, the material was cDNA or gDNA derived from T cells, B-cell-depleted T cells, or PBMCs.

The CDR3 consists of 14 residues. Germline CDR1 reads MGHDK; CDR2 reads SYGVNS. Trimming stripped 4 bases from V and 3 bases from J, with 13 bases between. Authors' analysis steps: Amplifying reference gene primers gave estimates of nucleated cell counts. Here immunoSEQ multiplex PCR was the method, and the copy in TCRdb shows in-frame clones only, minus some. V, J and clone size were drawn from that table, and D and trimming were deduced from the DNA. The sample has 120,000 or so clones; 81% are singletons. The sequence was collected from a woman aged 50 to 60 with acute or convalescent COVID-19. Source material: peripheral blood. V usage is TRBV25-1 and J usage is TRBJ2-7; maybe TRBD2 (6 bases). CDR3 DNA sequence: TGTGCCAGCAGTGGCCCTCTTAGCGGCTACGAGCAGTACTTC. Its translation is CASSGPLSGYEQYF.